This TCR beta chain emerged from a study of blood T cell repertoires in COVID-19. The table came from immunoSEQ multiplex PCR; TCRdb's copy has only in-frame clones and leaves some out. Of about 61,000 clones listed, 85% to 90% are singletons. V dropped 4 bases and J dropped 2; count of bases not matched to a gene: 8. The CDR3 extends over 16 amino acids. Germline assignment: CDR1 SGHRS and CDR2 YFSETQ. The receptor was isolated from a woman aged 50 to 60 with active or convalescent COVID-19. Sequencing used peripheral blood. The chain uses TRBV5-1 and TRBJ2-1; 8 bases line up with TRBD1. The CDR3 is CASSDPGQATYNEQFF. The CDR3 region has the DNA TGCGCCAGCAGCGACCCGGGACAGGCAACCTACAATGAGCAGTTCTTC. The complete variable domain, with remaining parts taken from reference TRBV5-1 and TRBJ2-1, reads KAGVTQTPRYLIKTRGQQVTLSCSPISGHRSVSWYQQTPGQGLQFLFEYFSETQRNKGNFPGRFSGRQFSNSRSEMNVSTLELGDSALYLCASSDPGQATYNEQFFGPGTRLTVL.